These 8 T cell receptor beta chains were sequenced from one sample in a study of OX40 agonist ivuxolimab in advanced cancers. Some clones are missing from TCRdb's copy, which holds only in-frame ones; the method was immunoSEQ multiplex PCR. The sample contains around 83,000 clones, approximately 84% of which appear only once. Sequenced material: CD4+ or CD8+ T cells sorted from blood, taken in a trial of the OX40 agonist ivuxolimab. Receptors originate from an adult with an advanced solid tumor such as melanoma, head and neck, liver or kidney cancer.

V usage is TRBV5-4 and J usage is TRBJ2-6; D is perhaps TRBD2 (6 bases). The CDR3 is 16 residues long. The V gene's germline CDR1 is SGHNT and CDR2 YYREEE (reference sequence). The V end was cut by 2 bases, the J end by 2 bases, with 11 bases between. CDR3 loop: CASSFAGFAGANVLTF. CDR3 in DNA: TGTGCCAGCAGCTTTGCGGGGTTCGCTGGGGCCAACGTCCTGACTTTC.

This clone has a handful of counts. This chain links TRBV19 with TRBJ1-1; TRBD1 might be the D (6 bases). V was trimmed by 3 bases and J by 5 bases, leaving 19 bases between them. The CDR3 sequence is 16 residues long. Germline values: CDR1 LNHDA, CDR2 SQIVND (reference sequence). The DNA of the CDR3 is TGTGCCAGTAGTATCCAGGGGCAAGTTCGGTTGACTGAAGCTTTCTTT. It is translated as CASSIQGQVRLTEAFF.

The chain carries TRBV7-9 and TRBJ2-7; 11 nucleotides match TRBD1. The germline gives CDR1 SEHNR, CDR2 FQNEAQ (reference sequence). Trimming removed 5 bases from V and 4 bases from J; junction bases left unmatched: 10. The CDR3 has 16 amino acids. This chain's CDR3 is CASSHRTGGSAYEQYF. CDR3 nucleotides: TGTGCCAGCAGCCATAGGACAGGGGGCTCGGCGTACGAGCAGTACTTC.

The CDR3 DNA sequence: TGTGCCTGGAGGGGGGCAGGGGCCAACACCGGGGAGCTGTTTTTT. As protein: CAWRGAGANTGELFF. This chain uses TRBV30 with TRBJ2-2; maybe TRBD1 (6 bases). The length of the CDR3 is 15 residues. Trimming cost V 3 bases and J 2 bases, with 13 bases left between them. The V gene's germline CDR1 is GTSNPN and CDR2 SVGIG (reference sequence).

The chain combines TRBV5-4 with TRBJ2-1; D unresolved. The CDR3 length is 14 residues. Germline CDR1 SGHNT, CDR2 YYREEE (reference sequence). Trimming left V 0 bases short and J 0 bases short, with 4 bases between. CDR3 nucleotides: TGTGCCAGCAGCTTGGAGGTCTCCTACAATGAGCAGTTCTTC. It codes for CASSLEVSYNEQFF.

This clone was detected only once. The chain is built from TRBV7-2 and TRBJ2-1, with 7 positions matching TRBD2. Germline CDR1 reads SGHTA; CDR2 reads FQGNSA. The J segment lost 0 bases and the V segment lost 4 bases, leaving 9 bases of the junction unmatched. The CDR3 sequence is 17 residues long. The CDR3 reads CASSSFFRDYSYNEQFF. In DNA, the CDR3 is TGTGCCAGCAGCTCGTTCTTCAGGGACTACTCCTACAATGAGCAGTTCTTC.

This clone was counted a single time. The chain employs TRBV19 and TRBJ1-5, with TRBD1 identical over 9 bases. The CDR3 is made up of 16 amino acids. The germline V gene encodes CDR1 LNHDA and CDR2 SQIVND (reference sequence). Trimming cost V 3 bases and J 3 bases; bases outside gene matches: 6. The CDR3: CASSMGDRGFNQPQHF. In DNA form, the CDR3 reads TGTGCCAGTAGTATGGGAGACAGGGGGTTCAATCAGCCCCAGCATTTT.

The chain has TRBV7-9 and TRBJ2-1; tentative D call: TRBD2 (7 bases). CDR1 and CDR2 (germline): SEHNR, FQNEAQ (reference sequence). V was cut by 5 bases and J by 8 bases, with 19 bases left in between. The CDR3 is made up of 15 amino acids. The CDR3 DNA reads TGTGCCAGCAGCAGGGAGGGGGGGATCGCGGATGAGCAGTTCTTC. Its translation: CASSREGGIADEQFF.